A single sample is the source of the 30 T cell receptor beta chains below, sequenced in a study of monozygotic twins with inflammatory bowel disease. Reanalyzing the 5' RACE reads, TCRdb keeps one entry per CDR3 protein, without DNA. In all, the sample yields approximately 110,000 distinct CDR3 sequences. The sequenced sample was blood. These receptor sequences come from a human donor with ulcerative colitis or Crohn's disease, or a healthy co-twin of an affected twin (not recorded which).

The chain joins TRBV19 to TRBJ2-1; lacking DNA, the TRBD2 call made by TCRdb goes unchecked. Germline CDR1 and CDR2: LNHDA and SQIVND (reference sequence). The CDR3 totals 14 residues. The CDR3 protein is CASSIRDYDNEQFF. The full variable domain, with the rest looked up from reference TRBV19 and TRBJ2-1, is DGGITQSPKYLFRKEGQNVTLSCEQNLNHDAMYWYRQDPGQGLRLIYYSQIVNDFQKGDIAEGYSVSREKKESFPLTVTSAQKNPTAFYLCASSIRDYDNEQFFGPGTRLTVL.

The gene calls are TRBV7-9 and TRBJ2-5; there is no DNA to check the TCRdb D call of TRBD2. CDR3 size: 14 residues. Per the germline V gene, CDR1 is SEHNR and CDR2 is FQNEAQ (reference sequence). CDR3 protein: CASSATSGQETQYF.

The CDR3 loop reads CASSSFFSGLAGIPDTQYF. The chain joins TRBV28 to TRBJ2-3; there is no DNA to check the TCRdb D call of TRBD2. Germline loops: CDR1 MDHEN, CDR2 SYDVKM. This CDR3 region has 19 residues.

This chain joins TRBV5-1 and TRBJ2-7; absent DNA, TCRdb's TRBD1 call cannot be checked. Germline assignment: CDR1 SGHRS and CDR2 YFSETQ. The CDR3 covers 13 residues. CDR3 loop: CASSLPRVSEQYF.

The gene calls are TRBV12-3 or TRBV12-4 and TRBJ1-1; TCRdb's D call, TRBD1, is unchecked because there is no DNA. The CDR3 contains 15 residues. The CDR3 sequence is CASSPYRGRVTEAFF.

This chain uses TRBV7-2 with TRBJ2-1. The CDR3 consists of 14 residues. The germline gives CDR1 SGHTA, CDR2 FQGNSA. This CDR3 is CASSLRPAYNEQFF.

V is TRBV12-3 or TRBV12-4 and J is TRBJ2-3; as DNA is missing, the TRBD1 call by TCRdb cannot be tested. The CDR3 extends over 11 amino acids. This chain's CDR3 is CASDKGDTQYF.

This chain joins TRBV12-3 or TRBV12-4 and TRBJ2-7; TCRdb lists TRBD1, though no DNA is available to test this call. There are 15 residues in the CDR3. This CDR3 is CASSFEGAQGYEQYF.

The chain recombines TRBV19 with TRBJ2-1; TCRdb selects TRBD1, and the lack of DNA leaves this call unchecked. The CDR3 extends over 14 amino acids. The germline gives CDR1 LNHDA, CDR2 SQIVND (reference sequence). The CDR3 loop is CASSIGGGWNEQFF.

This rearrangement joins TRBV11-2 to TRBJ1-2; the D call from TCRdb, TRBD1, cannot be confirmed without DNA. Per germline, CDR1 SGHAT and CDR2 FQNNGV. CDR3 length: 13 residues. The CDR3 here is CASSYDRGNGYTF.

The J gene is TRBJ1-4, the V gene TRBV28; TCRdb designates TRBD1, a call that cannot be tested without DNA. The CDR3 is 13 amino acids. CDR1 is MDHEN, CDR2 SYDVKM, per germline. CDR3 sequence: CASILAGTEKQFF.

The chain links TRBV7-2 to TRBJ2-3; the D gene TCRdb calls, TRBD2, cannot be checked with no DNA. The CDR3 is made up of 15 amino acids. Germline CDR1 reads SGHTA; CDR2 reads FQGNSA. The CDR3 here is CASSLFGGGGDTQYF.

CDR3 protein: CASSLYERQGSYEQYF. The V call is TRBV21-1, the J call TRBJ2-7. TRBV21-1 represents a pseudogene. The CDR3 totals 16 residues.

This chain connects TRBV4-3 to TRBJ2-5. The length of the CDR3 is 14 residues. Germline assignment: CDR1 LGHNA and CDR2 YSLEER. CDR3 loop: CASSQDVGWETQYF.

The V call is TRBV20-1, the J call TRBJ2-7; TCRdb designates TRBD1, a call that cannot be tested without DNA. The CDR3 has 13 amino acids. Germline values: CDR1 DFQATT, CDR2 SNEGSKA (reference sequence). The CDR3 is CSARTPLWDEQYF.

The chain uses TRBV5-1 and TRBJ2-7; TCRdb lists TRBD2, though no DNA is available to test this call. CDR1 and CDR2 from the germline V gene are SGHRS and YFSETQ. The CDR3 length is 13 residues. The chain's CDR3 is CASSPEDGDEQYF. Filled out from reference TRBV5-1 and TRBJ2-7, the complete variable domain reads KAGVTQTPRYLIKTRGQQVTLSCSPISGHRSVSWYQQTPGQGLQFLFEYFSETQRNKGNFPGRFSGRQFSNSRSEMNVSTLELGDSALYLCASSPEDGDEQYFGPGTRLTVT.

The V and J genes are TRBV4-3 and TRBJ2-3; TCRdb calls TRBD2, which cannot be checked without DNA. The CDR3 has 15 residues. Germline CDR1 and CDR2: LGHNA and YSLEER. The CDR3: CASSQVPPSTDTQYF.

The chain couples TRBV4-3 to TRBJ2-5; TCRdb selects TRBD1, and the lack of DNA leaves this call unchecked. The V gene's germline CDR1 is LGHNA and CDR2 YSLEER. CDR3 length equals 16 residues. The CDR3 sequence is CASSQDTRTGGQTQYF.

The genes are TRBV4-3 and TRBJ1-4. The germline gives CDR1 LGHNA, CDR2 YSLEER. CDR3 length: 14 amino acids. The CDR3 reads CASSQVRRVGKLFF.

The chain links TRBV12-3 or TRBV12-4 to TRBJ2-7; the D call of TRBD2 rests on TCRdb alone, since no DNA is present to check it. The CDR3 spans 16 residues. Here the CDR3 reads CASSSHLGTSDYEQYF.

J is TRBJ2-5 and V is TRBV10-3; TCRdb outputs TRBD2, but without DNA this stays unchecked. The CDR3 runs 17 residues. Germline V gene data show CDR1 as ENHRY and CDR2 as SYGVKD. The CDR3 here is CAISESSAGLQIGTQYF.

The chain links TRBV12-3 or TRBV12-4 to TRBJ1-2; as DNA is missing, the TRBD1 call by TCRdb cannot be tested. The CDR3 consists of 15 residues. The CDR3 sequence: CASSFGGLRFHGYTF.

This chain joins TRBV4-2 and TRBJ1-4. Germline CDR1 LGHNA, CDR2 YNFKEQ. The CDR3 runs to 16 residues. The CDR3 reads CASSQDGSTTNEKLFF.

The chain combines TRBV28 with TRBJ2-5; the D call of TRBD2 rests on TCRdb alone, since no DNA is present to check it. The CDR3 is 15 amino acids. Germline CDR1 MDHEN, CDR2 SYDVKM. This CDR3 reads CASSPQVGVGETQYF. The full variable domain, in which reference TRBV28 and TRBJ2-5 provide the parts outside the CDR3, is DVKVTQSSRYLVKRTGEKVFLECVQDMDHENMFWYRQDPGLGLRLIYFSYDVKMKEKGDIPEGYSVSREKKERFSLILESASTNQTSMYLCASSPQVGVGETQYFGPGTRLLVL.

The CDR3 reads CASSSLAGGPFEQFF. This sequence joins TRBV12-3 or TRBV12-4 and TRBJ2-1; TCRdb's D call of TRBD2 is untestable without DNA. The CDR3 is 15 amino acids.

This chain joins TRBV6-4 and TRBJ2-6; TCRdb lists TRBD2, though no DNA is available to test this call. The CDR3 has 16 residues. Germline CDR1 reads MRHNA; CDR2 reads SNTAGT. The chain's CDR3 is CASSPQISSGANVLTF.

The chain is built from TRBV15 and TRBJ1-4; TCRdb lists TRBD1, though no DNA is available to test this call. This CDR3 comprises 14 residues. Germline V gives CDR1 LNHNV, CDR2 YYDKDF (reference sequence). The chain's CDR3 is CATTGNQREGKLFF.

V is TRBV3-1 and J is TRBJ2-3. In germline, CDR1 is LGHDT, CDR2 YNNKEL (reference sequence). The CDR3 runs to 15 residues. Here the CDR3 reads CASSQPIEGSDTQYF.

The chain has TRBV6-2 or TRBV6-3 and TRBJ2-7; the D call from TCRdb, TRBD1, cannot be confirmed without DNA. The CDR3 loop spans 15 amino acids. Per germline, CDR1 MNHEY and CDR2 SVGEGT. CDR3 sequence reads: CASSYRGTGQYEQYF.

The chain recombines TRBV7-2 with TRBJ1-1. CDR1 is SGHTA and CDR2 is FQGNSA in the germline V gene. The CDR3 has 13 amino acids. CDR3 amino acids: CASSRVAWDGAFF.